These T cell receptor beta chains were read from a single sample in a study of blood T cell repertoires in COVID-19. Produced via immunoSEQ multiplex PCR; TCRdb's table is partial and in-frame only. The repertoire holds around 100,000 clones, roughly 80% seen once, with about 5% in the top ten. Sequencing used peripheral blood. All receptors come from a man in his 60s with acute or convalescent COVID-19. Both conserved end residues are part of each CDR3. D genes are given only for firm matches. Only part of the rows carry a size: once, few, many, or a class if the clone is expanded.

v_gene,abundance,j_gene,d_gene,CDR3aa,CDR3nt
TRBV7-2,NA,TRBJ2-7,NA,CASSLAGLRYEQYF,TGTGCCAGCAGCTTAGCGGGACTCCGCTACGAGCAGTACTTC
TRBV2,NA,TRBJ2-5,NA,CASSFQETQYF,TGTGCCAGCAGCTTCCAAGAGACCCAGTACTTC
TRBV18,NA,TRBJ1-1,TRBD1,CASSPGQGSRNTEAFF,TGTGCCAGCTCACCGGGACAGGGGTCGAGGAACACTGAAGCTTTCTTT
TRBV4-1,NA,TRBJ2-7,NA,CASSQDRGSSYEQYF,TGCGCCAGCAGCCAAGACAGGGGAAGCTCCTACGAGCAGTACTTC
TRBV5-1,NA,TRBJ1-6,TRBD1,CASSHGTGKSDSPLHF,TGCGCCAGCAGCCACGGGACAGGGAAGAGTGATTCACCCCTCCACTTT
TRBV5-4,once,TRBJ2-6,NA,CASSSFSGANVLTF,TGTGCCAGCAGCTCATTCTCTGGGGCCAACGTCCTGACTTTC
TRBV30,NA,TRBJ2-7,TRBD1,CAWNTGGSYEQYF,TGTGCCTGGAATACAGGGGGTTCCTACGAGCAGTACTTC
TRBV11-3,once,TRBJ2-7,NA,CASSPGVLSEQYF,TGTGCCAGCAGCCCAGGGGTATTGTCGGAGCAGTACTTC
TRBV21-1,NA,TRBJ2-2,NA,CASSVTGHRTGELFF,TGTGCCAGCAGCGTGACGGGACACCGAACCGGGGAGCTGTTTTTT
TRBV5-6,NA,TRBJ1-1,TRBD1,CASSPGQVLGAFF,TGTGCCAGCAGCCCGGGACAGGTTTTGGGAGCTTTCTTT
TRBV7-9,NA,TRBJ2-5,NA,CASSFTGKDTETQYF,TGTGCCAGCAGCTTTACAGGGAAAGACACGGAGACCCAGTACTTC
TRBV9,NA,TRBJ2-7,TRBD2,CASSPGTSGGYEQYF,TGTGCCAGCAGCCCAGGGACTAGCGGGGGATACGAGCAGTACTTC
TRBV7-2,NA,TRBJ1-2,NA,CASSSTGFYGYTF,TGTGCCAGCAGCTCTACAGGGTTCTATGGCTACACCTTC
TRBV5-1,NA,TRBJ2-3,TRBD2,CASSPGLEDTQYF,TGCGCCAGCAGCCCAGGACTAGAAGATACGCAGTATTTT
TRBV30,NA,TRBJ2-1,TRBD1,CAWGDSRSEQFF,TGTGCCTGGGGGGACAGCCGGAGTGAGCAGTTCTTC
TRBV5-1,NA,TRBJ2-5,NA,CASSLVRETQYF,TGCGCCAGCAGCTTGGTACGGGAGACCCAGTACTTC
TRBV30,NA,TRBJ2-5,NA,CAWSVQGGTQYF,TGTGCCTGGAGTGTACAAGGGGGAACCCAGTACTTC
TRBV7-3,NA,TRBJ1-5,TRBD1,CASSSQGAGQPQHF,TGTGCCAGCAGCTCCCAGGGGGCAGGTCAGCCCCAGCATTTT
TRBV10-3,NA,TRBJ2-1,NA,CAISESRGGLVNEQFF,TGTGCCATCAGTGAGTCGAGGGGGGGCCTGGTCAATGAGCAGTTCTTC
TRBV10-2,once,TRBJ2-5,NA,CASSAGAETQYF,TGCGCCAGCAGTGCTGGGGCAGAGACCCAGTACTTC
TRBV9,NA,TRBJ1-6,NA,CASSRLGGNNSPLHF,TGTGCCAGCAGTCGGTTGGGGGGTAATAATTCACCCCTCCACTTT
TRBV7-2,NA,TRBJ1-1,NA,CASSSSPITNTEAFF,TGTGCCAGCAGCTCTAGCCCCATAACGAACACTGAAGCTTTCTTT
TRBV11-2,NA,TRBJ1-1,NA,CASSLGGGSLNTEAFF,TGTGCCAGCAGCTTAGGTGGAGGTTCCCTGAACACTGAAGCTTTCTTT
TRBV7-2,NA,TRBJ2-3,TRBD2,CASSPRLSGKTDTQYF,TGTGCCAGCAGCCCCCGACTTAGCGGGAAAACAGATACGCAGTATTTT
TRBV24-1,NA,TRBJ2-1,TRBD1,CATSDTGQGDPNEQFF,TGTGCCACCAGTGATACCGGACAGGGGGACCCCAATGAGCAGTTCTTC
TRBV12-3/TRBV12-4,NA,TRBJ2-5,NA,CASSLAEAQYF,TGTGCCAGCAGTTTGGCAGAGGCCCAGTACTTC
TRBV9,once,TRBJ1-2,TRBD1,CASSVGQGNYGYTF,TGTGCCAGCAGCGTCGGACAGGGGAACTATGGCTACACCTTC
TRBV6-5,NA,TRBJ2-7,TRBD1,CASSYSGTGGFYEQYF,TGTGCCAGCAGTTATTCCGGGACAGGGGGCTTCTACGAGCAGTACTTC
TRBV9,few,TRBJ2-2,TRBD1,CASSVLIGTANTGELFF,TGTGCCAGCAGCGTCCTGATTGGGACAGCGAACACCGGGGAGCTGTTTTTT
TRBV14,NA,TRBJ2-7,TRBD1,CASSQGGTGEQYF,TGTGCCAGCAGCCAAGGTGGGACAGGCGAGCAGTACTTC
TRBV5-1,NA,TRBJ2-3,TRBD1,CASSLGQGAITDTQYF,TGCGCCAGCAGCTTGGGACAGGGGGCGATCACAGATACGCAGTATTTT
TRBV18,NA,TRBJ1-3,NA,CASSEGSGNTIYF,TGTGCCAGCTCAGAGGGCTCTGGAAACACCATATATTTT
TRBV18,NA,TRBJ1-2,TRBD1,CASSPTADRVNYGYTF,TGTGCCAGCTCACCGACCGCGGACAGGGTGAACTATGGCTACACCTTC